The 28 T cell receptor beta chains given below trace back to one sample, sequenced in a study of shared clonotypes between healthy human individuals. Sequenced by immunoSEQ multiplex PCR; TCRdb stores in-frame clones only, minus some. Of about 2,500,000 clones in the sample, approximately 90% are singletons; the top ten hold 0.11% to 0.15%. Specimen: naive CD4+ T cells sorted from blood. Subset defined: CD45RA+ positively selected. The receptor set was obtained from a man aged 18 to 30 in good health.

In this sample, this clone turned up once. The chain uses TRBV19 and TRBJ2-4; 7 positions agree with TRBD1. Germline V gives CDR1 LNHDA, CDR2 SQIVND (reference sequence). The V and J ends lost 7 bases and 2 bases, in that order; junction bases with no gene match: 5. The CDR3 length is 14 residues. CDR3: CASTQQGTKNIQYF. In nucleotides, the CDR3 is TGTGCCAGTACCCAACAGGGGACCAAAAACATTCAGTACTTC. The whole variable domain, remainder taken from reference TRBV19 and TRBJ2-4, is DGGITQSPKYLFRKEGQNVTLSCEQNLNHDAMYWYRQDPGQGLRLIYYSQIVNDFQKGDIAEGYSVSREKKESFPLTVTSAQKNPTAFYLCASTQQGTKNIQYFGAGTRLSVL.

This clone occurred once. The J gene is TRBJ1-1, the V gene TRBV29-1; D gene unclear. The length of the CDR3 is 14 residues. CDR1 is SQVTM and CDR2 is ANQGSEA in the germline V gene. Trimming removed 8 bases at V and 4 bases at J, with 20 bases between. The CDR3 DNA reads TGCAGCACCCAGTCCCGACTTTCAGGCACTGAAGCTTTCTTT. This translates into CSTQSRLSGTEAFF.

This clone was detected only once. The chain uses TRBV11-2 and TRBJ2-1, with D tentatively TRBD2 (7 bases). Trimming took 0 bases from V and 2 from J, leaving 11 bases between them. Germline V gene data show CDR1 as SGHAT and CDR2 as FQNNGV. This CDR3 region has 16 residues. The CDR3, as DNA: TGTGCCAGCAGCTTAGAGGGCGGGGGCCCCTACAATGAGCAGTTCTTC. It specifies CASSLEGGGPYNEQFF.

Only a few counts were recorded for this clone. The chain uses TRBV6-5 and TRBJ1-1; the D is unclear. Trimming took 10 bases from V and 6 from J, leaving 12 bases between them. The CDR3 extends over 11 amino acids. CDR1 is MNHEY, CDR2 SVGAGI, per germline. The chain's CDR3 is CATNRNSEAFF. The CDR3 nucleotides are TGTGCCACCAATAGAAATTCTGAAGCTTTCTTT.

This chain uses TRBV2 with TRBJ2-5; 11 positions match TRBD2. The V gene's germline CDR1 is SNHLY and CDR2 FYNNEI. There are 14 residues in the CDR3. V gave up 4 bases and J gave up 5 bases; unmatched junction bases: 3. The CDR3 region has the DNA TGTGCCAGCAGTGTCACTAGCGGGAGTGAGACCCAGTACTTC. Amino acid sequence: CASSVTSGSETQYF.

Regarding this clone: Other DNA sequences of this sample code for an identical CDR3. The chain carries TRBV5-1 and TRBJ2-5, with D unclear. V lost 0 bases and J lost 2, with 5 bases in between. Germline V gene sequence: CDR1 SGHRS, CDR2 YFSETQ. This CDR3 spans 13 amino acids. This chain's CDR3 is CASSLALQETQYF. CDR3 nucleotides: TGCGCCAGCAGCTTGGCTCTACAAGAGACCCAGTACTTC.

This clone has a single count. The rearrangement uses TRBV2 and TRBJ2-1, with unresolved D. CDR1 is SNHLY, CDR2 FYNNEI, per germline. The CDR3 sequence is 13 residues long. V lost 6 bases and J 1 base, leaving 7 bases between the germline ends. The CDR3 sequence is CASRERSYNEQFF. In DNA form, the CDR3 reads TGTGCCAGCAGGGAACGTTCCTACAATGAGCAGTTCTTC.

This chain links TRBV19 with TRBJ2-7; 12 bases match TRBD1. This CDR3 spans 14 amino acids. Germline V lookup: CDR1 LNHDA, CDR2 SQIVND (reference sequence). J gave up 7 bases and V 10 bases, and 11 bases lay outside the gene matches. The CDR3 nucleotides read TGTGCCATAAGCCCGGGACAGGGGGCTCAGGAGCAGTACTTC. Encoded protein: CAISPGQGAQEQYF.

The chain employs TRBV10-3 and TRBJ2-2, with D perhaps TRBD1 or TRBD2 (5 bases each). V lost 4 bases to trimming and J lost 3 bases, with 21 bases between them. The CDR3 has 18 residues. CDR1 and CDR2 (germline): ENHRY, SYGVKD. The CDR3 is CAISVLSQGVPDTGELFF. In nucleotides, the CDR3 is TGTGCCATCAGTGTTCTGTCTCAGGGAGTACCTGACACCGGGGAGCTGTTTTTT.

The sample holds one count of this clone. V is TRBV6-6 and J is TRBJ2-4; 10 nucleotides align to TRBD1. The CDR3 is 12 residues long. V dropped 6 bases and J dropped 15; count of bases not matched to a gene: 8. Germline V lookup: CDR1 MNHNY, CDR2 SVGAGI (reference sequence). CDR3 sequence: CASSRGQGGWYF. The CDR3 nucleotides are TGTGCCAGCAGCAGAGGACAGGGGGGTTGGTACTTC.

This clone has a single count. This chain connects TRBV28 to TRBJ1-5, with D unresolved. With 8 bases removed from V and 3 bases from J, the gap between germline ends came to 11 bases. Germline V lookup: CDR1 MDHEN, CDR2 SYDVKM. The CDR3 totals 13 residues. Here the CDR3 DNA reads TGTGCCAGCCTCCCAGTAATCAATCAGCCCCAGCATTTT. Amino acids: CASLPVINQPQHF.

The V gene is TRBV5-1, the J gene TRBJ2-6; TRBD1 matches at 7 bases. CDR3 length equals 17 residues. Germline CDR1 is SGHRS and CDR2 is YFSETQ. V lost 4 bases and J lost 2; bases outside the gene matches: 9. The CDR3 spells CASSGQTGPTGANVLTF. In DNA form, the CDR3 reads TGCGCCAGCAGCGGCCAGACAGGGCCTACTGGGGCCAACGTCCTGACTTTC.

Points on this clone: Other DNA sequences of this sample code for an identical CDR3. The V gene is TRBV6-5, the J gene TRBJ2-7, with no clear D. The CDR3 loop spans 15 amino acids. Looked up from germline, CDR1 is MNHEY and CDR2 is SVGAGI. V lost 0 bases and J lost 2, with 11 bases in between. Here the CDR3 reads CASSYSGLLPYEQYF. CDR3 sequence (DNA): TGTGCCAGCAGTTACTCAGGCCTCCTACCCTACGAGCAGTACTTC.

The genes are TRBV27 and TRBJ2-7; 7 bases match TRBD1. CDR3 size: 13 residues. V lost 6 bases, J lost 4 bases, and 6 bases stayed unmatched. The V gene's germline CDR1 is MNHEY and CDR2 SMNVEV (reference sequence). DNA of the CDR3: TGTGCCAGCAGCCGAAGACAGGGATACGAGCAGTACTTC. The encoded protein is CASSRRQGYEQYF.

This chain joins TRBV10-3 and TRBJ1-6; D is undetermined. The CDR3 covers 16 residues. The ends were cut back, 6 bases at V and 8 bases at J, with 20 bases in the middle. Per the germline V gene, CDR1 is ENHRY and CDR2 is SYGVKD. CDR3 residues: CAISRLYGRLDSPLHF. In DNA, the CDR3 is TGTGCCATCAGCCGCCTCTATGGACGGCTTGATTCACCCCTCCACTTT.

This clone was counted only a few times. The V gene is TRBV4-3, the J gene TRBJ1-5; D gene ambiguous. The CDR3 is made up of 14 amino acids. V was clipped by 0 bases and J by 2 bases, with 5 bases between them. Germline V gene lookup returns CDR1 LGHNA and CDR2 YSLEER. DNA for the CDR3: TGCGCCAGCAGCCAAGATAAGGGCAATCAGCCCCAGCATTTT. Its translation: CASSQDKGNQPQHF.

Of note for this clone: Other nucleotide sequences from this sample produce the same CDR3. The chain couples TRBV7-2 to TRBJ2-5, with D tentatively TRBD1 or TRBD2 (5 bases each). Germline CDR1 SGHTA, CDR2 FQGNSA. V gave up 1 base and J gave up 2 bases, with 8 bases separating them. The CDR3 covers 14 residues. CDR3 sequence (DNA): TGTGCCAGCAGCTTAGGGTGGGGGCAAGAGACCCAGTACTTC. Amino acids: CASSLGWGQETQYF.

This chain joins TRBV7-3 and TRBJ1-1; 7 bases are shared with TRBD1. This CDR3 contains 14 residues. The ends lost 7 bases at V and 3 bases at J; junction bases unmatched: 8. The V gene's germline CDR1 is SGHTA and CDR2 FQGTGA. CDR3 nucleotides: TGTGCCAGCAACAGGGGACAGATGGACACTGAAGCTTTCTTT. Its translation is CASNRGQMDTEAFF.

The CDR3 reads CASSWLQGAGETQYF. The CDR3 nucleotides are TGTGCCAGCAGCTGGTTACAGGGGGCTGGGGAGACCCAGTACTTC. The chain employs TRBV7-2 and TRBJ2-5, with 9 bases fitting TRBD1. This CDR3 has 15 residues. The germline gives CDR1 SGHTA, CDR2 FQGNSA. V trimming: 4 bases; J trimming: 5 bases; junction bases outside the gene matches: 8.

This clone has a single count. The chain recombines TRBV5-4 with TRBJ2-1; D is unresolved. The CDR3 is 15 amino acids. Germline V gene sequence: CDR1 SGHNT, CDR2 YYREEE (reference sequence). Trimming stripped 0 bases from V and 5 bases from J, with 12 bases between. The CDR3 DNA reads TGTGCCAGCAGCTTGGGAAGTGGCAGCAACAATGAGCAGTTCTTC. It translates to CASSLGSGSNNEQFF. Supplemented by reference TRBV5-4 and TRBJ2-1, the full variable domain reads ETGVTQSPTHLIKTRGQQVTLRCSSQSGHNTVSWYQQALGQGPQFIFQYYREEENGRGNFPPRFSGLQFPNYSSELNVNALELDDSALYLCASSLGSGSNNEQFFGPGTRLTVL.

CDR3 in DNA: TGTGCCTGGAGTTTAAAGCGGAACAGCTACTACGAGCAGTACTTC. Amino acids: CAWSLKRNSYYEQYF. This chain joins TRBV30 and TRBJ2-7; D perhaps matches TRBD2 (5 bases). V lost 2 bases and J lost 3, with 17 bases in between. The CDR3 runs to 15 residues. Germline V gives CDR1 GTSNPN, CDR2 SVGIG (reference sequence).

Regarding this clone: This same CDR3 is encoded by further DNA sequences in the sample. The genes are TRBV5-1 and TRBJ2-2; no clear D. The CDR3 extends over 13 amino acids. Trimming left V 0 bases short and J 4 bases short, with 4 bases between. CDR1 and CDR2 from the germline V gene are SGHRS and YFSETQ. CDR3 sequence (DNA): TGCGCCAGCAGCTTGGGGCCCACCGGGGAGCTGTTTTTT. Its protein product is CASSLGPTGELFF.

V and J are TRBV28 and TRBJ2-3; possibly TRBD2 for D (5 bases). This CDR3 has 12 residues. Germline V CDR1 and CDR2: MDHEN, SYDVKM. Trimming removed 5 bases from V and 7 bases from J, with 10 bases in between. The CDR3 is CASSQGLYTQYF. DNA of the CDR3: TGTGCCAGCAGTCAAGGACTTTATACGCAGTATTTT. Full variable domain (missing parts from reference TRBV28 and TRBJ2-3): DVKVTQSSRYLVKRTGEKVFLECVQDMDHENMFWYRQDPGLGLRLIYFSYDVKMKEKGDIPEGYSVSREKKERFSLILESASTNQTSMYLCASSQGLYTQYFGPGTRLTVL.

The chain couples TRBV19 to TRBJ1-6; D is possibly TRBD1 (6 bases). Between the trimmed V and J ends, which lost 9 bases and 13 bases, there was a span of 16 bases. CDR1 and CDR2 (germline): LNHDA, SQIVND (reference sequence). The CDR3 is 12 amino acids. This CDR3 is CASSFGGRPLHF. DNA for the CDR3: TGTGCCAGCTCGTTCGGGGGGCGGCCCCTCCACTTT.

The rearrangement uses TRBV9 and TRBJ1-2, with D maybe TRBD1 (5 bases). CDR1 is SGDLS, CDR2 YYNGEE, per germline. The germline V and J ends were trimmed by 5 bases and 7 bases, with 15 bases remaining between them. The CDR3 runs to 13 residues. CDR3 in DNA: TGTGCCAGCAGTGCCGCGCCAGGGAGTGGCTACACCTTC. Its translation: CASSAAPGSGYTF. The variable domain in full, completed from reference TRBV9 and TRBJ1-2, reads DSGVTQTPKHLITATGQRVTLRCSPRSGDLSVYWYQQSLDQGLQFLIQYYNGEERAKGNILERFSAQQFPDLHSELNLSSLELGDSALYFCASSAAPGSGYTFGSGTRLTVV.

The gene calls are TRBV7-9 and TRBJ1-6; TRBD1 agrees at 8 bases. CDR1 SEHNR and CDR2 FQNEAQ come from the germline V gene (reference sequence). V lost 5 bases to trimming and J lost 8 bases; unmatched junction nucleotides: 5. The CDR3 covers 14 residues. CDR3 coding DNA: TGTGCCAGCAGCCGACAGGGGAAACATTCACCCCTCCACTTT. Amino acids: CASSRQGKHSPLHF.

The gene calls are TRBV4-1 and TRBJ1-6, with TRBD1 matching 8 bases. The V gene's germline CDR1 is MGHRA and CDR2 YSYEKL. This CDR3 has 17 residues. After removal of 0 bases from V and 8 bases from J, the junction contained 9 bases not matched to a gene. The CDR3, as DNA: TGCGCCAGCAGCCAAGATTACAGGGGGGCGTGGGATTCACCCCTCCACTTT. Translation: CASSQDYRGAWDSPLHF.

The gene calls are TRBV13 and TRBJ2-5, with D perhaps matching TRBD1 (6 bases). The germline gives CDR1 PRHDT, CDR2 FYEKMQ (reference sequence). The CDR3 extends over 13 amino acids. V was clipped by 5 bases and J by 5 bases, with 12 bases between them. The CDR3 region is CASSQGPWETQYF. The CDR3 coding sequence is TGTGCCAGCAGCCAGGGGCCATGGGAGACCCAGTACTTC.